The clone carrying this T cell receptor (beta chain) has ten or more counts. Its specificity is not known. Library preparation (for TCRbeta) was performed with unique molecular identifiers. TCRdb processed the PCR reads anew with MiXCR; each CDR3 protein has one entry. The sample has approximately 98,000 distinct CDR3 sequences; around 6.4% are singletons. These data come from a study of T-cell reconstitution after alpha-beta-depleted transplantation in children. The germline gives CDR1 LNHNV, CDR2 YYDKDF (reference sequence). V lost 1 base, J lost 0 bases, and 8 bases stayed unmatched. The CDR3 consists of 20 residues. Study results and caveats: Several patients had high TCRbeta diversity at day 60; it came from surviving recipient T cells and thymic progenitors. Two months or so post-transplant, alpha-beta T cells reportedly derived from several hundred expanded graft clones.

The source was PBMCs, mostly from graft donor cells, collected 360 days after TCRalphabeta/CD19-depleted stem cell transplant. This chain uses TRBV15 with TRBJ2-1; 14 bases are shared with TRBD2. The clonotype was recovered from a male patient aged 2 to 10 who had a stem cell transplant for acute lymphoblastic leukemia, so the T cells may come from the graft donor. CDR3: CATSRARLAGGPSSYNEQFF. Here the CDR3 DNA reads TGTGCCACCAGCAGAGCCCGACTAGCGGGAGGGCCTAGCTCCTACAATGAGCAGTTCTTC.